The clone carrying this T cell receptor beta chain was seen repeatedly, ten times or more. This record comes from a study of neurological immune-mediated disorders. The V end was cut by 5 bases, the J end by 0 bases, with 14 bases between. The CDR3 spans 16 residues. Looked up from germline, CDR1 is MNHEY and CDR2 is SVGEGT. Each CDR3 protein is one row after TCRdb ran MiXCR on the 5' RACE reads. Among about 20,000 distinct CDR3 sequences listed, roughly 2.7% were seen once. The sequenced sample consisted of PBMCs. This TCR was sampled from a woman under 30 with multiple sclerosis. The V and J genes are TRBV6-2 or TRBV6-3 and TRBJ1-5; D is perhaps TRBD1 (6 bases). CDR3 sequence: CASSDLQGYSNQPQHF. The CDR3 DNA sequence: TGTGCCAGCAGTGACCTACAGGGTTATAGCAATCAGCCCCAGCATTTT.